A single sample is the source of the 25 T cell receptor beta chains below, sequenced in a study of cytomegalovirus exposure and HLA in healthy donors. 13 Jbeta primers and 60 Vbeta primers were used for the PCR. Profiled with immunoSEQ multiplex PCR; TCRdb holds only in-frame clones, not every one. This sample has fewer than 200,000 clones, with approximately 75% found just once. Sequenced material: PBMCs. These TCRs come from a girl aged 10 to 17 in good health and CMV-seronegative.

Here the CDR3 reads CASSLGTGASYEQYF. DNA of the CDR3: TGTGCCAGCAGCTTAGGCACAGGGGCGTCCTACGAGCAGTACTTC. This chain links TRBV7-8 with TRBJ2-7; 7 nucleotides match TRBD1. Germline lookup yields CDR1 SGHVS and CDR2 FQNEAQ. V trimming: 1 base; J trimming: 1 base; junction bases outside the gene matches: 4. CDR3 length: 15 amino acids.

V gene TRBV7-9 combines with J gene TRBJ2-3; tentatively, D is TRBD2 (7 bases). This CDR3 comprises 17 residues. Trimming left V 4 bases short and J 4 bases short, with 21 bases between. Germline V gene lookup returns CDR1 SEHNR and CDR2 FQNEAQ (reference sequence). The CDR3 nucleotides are TGTGCCAGCAGCTCCTTCGACCTGGCGGGGGCCTCAGATACGCAGTATTTT. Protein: CASSSFDLAGASDTQYF. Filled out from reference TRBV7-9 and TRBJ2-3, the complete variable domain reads DTGVSQNPRHKITKRGQNVTFRCDPISEHNRLYWYRQTLGQGPEFLTYFQNEAQLEKSRLLSDRFSAERPKGSFSTLEIQRTEQGDSAMYLCASSSFDLAGASDTQYFGPGTRLTVL.

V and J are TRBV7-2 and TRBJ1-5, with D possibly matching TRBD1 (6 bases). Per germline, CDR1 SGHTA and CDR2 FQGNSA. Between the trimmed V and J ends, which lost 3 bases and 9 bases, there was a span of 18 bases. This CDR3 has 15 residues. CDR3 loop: CASSFTGHTSGPQHF. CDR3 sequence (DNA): TGTGCCAGCAGCTTCACGGGACATACATCAGGGCCCCAGCATTTT.

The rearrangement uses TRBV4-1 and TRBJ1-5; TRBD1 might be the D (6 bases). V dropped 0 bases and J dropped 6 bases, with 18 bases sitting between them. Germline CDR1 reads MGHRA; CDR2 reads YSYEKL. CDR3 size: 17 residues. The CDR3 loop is CASSQDVTGGLGQPQHF. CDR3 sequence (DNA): TGCGCCAGCAGCCAAGATGTAACGGGGGGGCTCGGTCAGCCCCAGCATTTT.

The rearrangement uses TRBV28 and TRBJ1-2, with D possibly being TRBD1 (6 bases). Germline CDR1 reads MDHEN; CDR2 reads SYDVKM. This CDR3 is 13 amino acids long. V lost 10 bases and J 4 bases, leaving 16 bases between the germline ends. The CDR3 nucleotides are TGTGCCACCGTCTCCTTCAGGGGCTATGGCTACACCTTC. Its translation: CATVSFRGYGYTF.

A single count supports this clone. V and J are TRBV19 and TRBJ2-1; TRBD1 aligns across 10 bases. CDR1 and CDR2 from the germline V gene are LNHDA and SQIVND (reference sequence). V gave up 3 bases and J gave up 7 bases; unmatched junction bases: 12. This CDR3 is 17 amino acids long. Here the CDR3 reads CASSIRRGTGEMNEQFF. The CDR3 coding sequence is TGTGCCAGTAGTATTAGACGAGGGACAGGGGAAATGAATGAGCAGTTCTTC.

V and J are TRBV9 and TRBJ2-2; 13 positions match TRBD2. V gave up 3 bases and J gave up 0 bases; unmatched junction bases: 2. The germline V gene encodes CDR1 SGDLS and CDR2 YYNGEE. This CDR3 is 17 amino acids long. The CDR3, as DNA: TGTGCCAGCAGCGGGACTAGCGGGGGCACGAACACCGGGGAGCTGTTTTTT. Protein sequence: CASSGTSGGTNTGELFF. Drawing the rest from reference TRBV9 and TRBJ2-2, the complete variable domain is DSGVTQTPKHLITATGQRVTLRCSPRSGDLSVYWYQQSLDQGLQFLIQYYNGEERAKGNILERFSAQQFPDLHSELNLSSLELGDSALYFCASSGTSGGTNTGELFFGEGSRLTVL.

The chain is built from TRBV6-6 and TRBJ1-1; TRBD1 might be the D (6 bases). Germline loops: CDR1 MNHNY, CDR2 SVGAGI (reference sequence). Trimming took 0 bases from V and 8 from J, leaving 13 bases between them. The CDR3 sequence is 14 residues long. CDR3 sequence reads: CASSYSDSNPEAFF. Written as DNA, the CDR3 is TGTGCCAGCAGTTACTCGGACAGCAACCCAGAAGCTTTCTTT.

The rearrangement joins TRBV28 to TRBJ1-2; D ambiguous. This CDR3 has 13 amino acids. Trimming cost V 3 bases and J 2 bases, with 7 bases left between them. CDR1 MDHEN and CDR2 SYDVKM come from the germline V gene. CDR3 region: CASSFGGNYGYTF. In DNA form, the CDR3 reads TGTGCCAGCAGTTTCGGAGGGAACTATGGCTACACCTTC.

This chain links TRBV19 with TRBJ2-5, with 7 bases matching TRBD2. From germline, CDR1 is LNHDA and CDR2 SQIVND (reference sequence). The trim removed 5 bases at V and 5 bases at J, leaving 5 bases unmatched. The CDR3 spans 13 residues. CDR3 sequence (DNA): TGTGCCAGTAGTTCCAGCGGGGCGGAGACCCAGTACTTC. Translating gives CASSSSGAETQYF.

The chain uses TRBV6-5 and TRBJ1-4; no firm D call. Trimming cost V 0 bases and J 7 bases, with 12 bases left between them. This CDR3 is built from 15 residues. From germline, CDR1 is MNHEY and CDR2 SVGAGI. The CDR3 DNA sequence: TGTGCCAGCAGTTACTCAGGAGGATGGACTGAAAAACTGTTTTTT. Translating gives CASSYSGGWTEKLFF.

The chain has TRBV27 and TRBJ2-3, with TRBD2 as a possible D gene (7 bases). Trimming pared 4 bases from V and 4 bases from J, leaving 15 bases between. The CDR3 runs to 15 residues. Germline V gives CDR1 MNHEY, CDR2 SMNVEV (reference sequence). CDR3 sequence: CASSSRGLVSDTQYF. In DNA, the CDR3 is TGTGCCAGCAGTTCGCGGGGGCTCGTCTCAGATACGCAGTATTTT.

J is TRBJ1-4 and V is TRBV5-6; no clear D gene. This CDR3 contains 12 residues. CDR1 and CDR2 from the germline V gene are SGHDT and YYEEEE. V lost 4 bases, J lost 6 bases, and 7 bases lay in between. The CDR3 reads CASSLEDEKLFF. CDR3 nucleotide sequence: TGTGCCAGCAGCCTTGAGGATGAAAAACTGTTTTTT.

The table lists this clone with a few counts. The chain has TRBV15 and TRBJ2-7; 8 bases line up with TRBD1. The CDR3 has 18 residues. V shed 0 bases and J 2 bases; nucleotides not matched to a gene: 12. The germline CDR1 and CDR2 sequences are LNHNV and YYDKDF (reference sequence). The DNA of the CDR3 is TGTGCCACCAGCAGAGATCTTTTGACAGGGGCTTTACCCTACGAGCAGTACTTC. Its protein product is CATSRDLLTGALPYEQYF.

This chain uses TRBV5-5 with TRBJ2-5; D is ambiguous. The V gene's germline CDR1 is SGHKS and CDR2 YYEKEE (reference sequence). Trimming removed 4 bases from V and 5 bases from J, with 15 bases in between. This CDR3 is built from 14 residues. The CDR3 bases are TGTGCCAGCAGCGTCTCGACGACGGGTGAGACCCAGTACTTC. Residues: CASSVSTTGETQYF.

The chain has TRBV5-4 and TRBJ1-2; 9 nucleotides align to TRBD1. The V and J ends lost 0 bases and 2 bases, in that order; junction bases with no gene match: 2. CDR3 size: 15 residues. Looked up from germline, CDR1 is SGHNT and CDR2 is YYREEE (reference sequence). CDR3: CASSLAGTGNYGYTF. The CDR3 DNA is TGTGCCAGCAGCTTGGCCGGGACAGGGAACTATGGCTACACCTTC.

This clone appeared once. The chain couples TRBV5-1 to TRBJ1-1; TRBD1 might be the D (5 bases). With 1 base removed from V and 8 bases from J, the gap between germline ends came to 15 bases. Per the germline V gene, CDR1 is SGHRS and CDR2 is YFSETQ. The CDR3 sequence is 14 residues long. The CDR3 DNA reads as TGCGCCAGCAGCTTGTTTACCCGTGGGGGGGAAGCTTTCTTT. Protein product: CASSLFTRGGEAFF.

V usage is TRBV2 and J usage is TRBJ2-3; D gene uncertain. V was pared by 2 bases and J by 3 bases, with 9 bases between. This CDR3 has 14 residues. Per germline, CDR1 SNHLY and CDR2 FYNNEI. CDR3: CASSEPRETDTQYF. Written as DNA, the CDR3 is TGTGCCAGCAGTGAACCCCGAGAAACAGATACGCAGTATTTT.

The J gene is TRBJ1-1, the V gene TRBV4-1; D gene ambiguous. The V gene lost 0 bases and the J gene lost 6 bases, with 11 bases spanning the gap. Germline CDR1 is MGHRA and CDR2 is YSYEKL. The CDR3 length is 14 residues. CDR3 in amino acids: CASSQDPPRPEAFF. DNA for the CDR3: TGCGCCAGCAGCCAAGACCCCCCCCGTCCTGAAGCTTTCTTT.

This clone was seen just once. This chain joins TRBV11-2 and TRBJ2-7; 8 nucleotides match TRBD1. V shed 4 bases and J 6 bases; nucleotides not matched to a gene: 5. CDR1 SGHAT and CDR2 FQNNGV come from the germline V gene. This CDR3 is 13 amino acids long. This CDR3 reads CASSSLDRAEQYF. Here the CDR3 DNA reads TGTGCCAGCAGCTCCCTGGACAGGGCCGAGCAGTACTTC.

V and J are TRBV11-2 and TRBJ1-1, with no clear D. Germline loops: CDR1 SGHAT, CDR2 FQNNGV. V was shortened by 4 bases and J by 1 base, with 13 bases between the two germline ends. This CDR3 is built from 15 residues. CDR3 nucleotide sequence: TGTGCCAGCAGCTCACTATGGCAGACGAACACTGAAGCTTTCTTT. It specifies CASSSLWQTNTEAFF.

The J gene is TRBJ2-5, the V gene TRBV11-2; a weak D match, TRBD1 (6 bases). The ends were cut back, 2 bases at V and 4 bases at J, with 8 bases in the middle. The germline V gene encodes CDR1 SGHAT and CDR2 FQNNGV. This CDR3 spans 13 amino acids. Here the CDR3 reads CASSLNRAETQYF. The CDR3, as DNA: TGTGCCAGCAGCTTAAACAGGGCAGAGACCCAGTACTTC. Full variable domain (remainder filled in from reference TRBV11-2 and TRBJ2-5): EAGVAQSPRYKIIEKRQSVAFWCNPISGHATLYWYQQILGQGPKLLIQFQNNGVVDDSQLPKDRFSAERLKGVDSTLKIQPAKLEDSAVYLCASSLNRAETQYFGPGTRLLVL.

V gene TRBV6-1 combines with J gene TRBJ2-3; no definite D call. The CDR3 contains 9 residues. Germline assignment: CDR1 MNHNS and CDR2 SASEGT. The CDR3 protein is CAQRGTQYF. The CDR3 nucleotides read TGTGCTCAGCGAGGTACGCAGTATTTT.

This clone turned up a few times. The CDR3 DNA sequence: TGTGCCAGCAGCCGACAGGGAAGATACGAGCAGTACTTC. This sequence encodes CASSRQGRYEQYF. The chain is built from TRBV14 and TRBJ2-7; 7 nucleotides match TRBD1. Germline assignment: CDR1 SGHDN and CDR2 FVKESK. V trimming: 4 bases; J trimming: 4 bases; junction bases outside the gene matches: 4. This CDR3 has 13 residues.

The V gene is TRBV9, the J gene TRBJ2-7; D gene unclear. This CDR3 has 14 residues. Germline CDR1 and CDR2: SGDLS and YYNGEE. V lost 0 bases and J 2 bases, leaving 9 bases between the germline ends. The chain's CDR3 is CASSVGDGAYEQYF. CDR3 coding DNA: TGTGCCAGCAGCGTAGGCGACGGAGCCTACGAGCAGTACTTC.